Listed below are T cell receptor beta chains from one sample, sequenced in a study of cytomegalovirus exposure and HLA in healthy donors. Measured with immunoSEQ multiplex PCR; TCRdb has only the in-frame clones, and not every one. The sample has tens of thousands of clones, roughly three quarters seen once; the top ten hold approximately 3.7%. The source material was PBMCs. Receptor source: a man aged 25 to 40 in good health and CMV-seronegative. The CDR3 runs from the conserved cysteine through the conserved F or W. The D gene is left open where the match is weak. Rows give clone size only sometimes, using once, few, many, or a class for an expanded clone.

j_call	d_call	v_call	clone_size	cdr3_aa	cdr3_nt
TRBJ2-7	TRBD2	TRBV10-3	NA	CAISSTSGGWEQYF	TGTGCCATCAGTTCGACTAGCGGGGGGTGGGAGCAGTACTTC
TRBJ2-7	TRBD2	TRBV19	few	CASTPKREGRNYEQYF	TGTGCCAGTACCCCCAAGCGGGAGGGAAGAAACTACGAGCAGTACTTC
TRBJ1-6	NA	TRBV5-4	NA	CASSLRGGPNSPLHF	TGTGCCAGCAGCTTGAGGGGTGGGCCCAATTCACCCCTCCACTTT
TRBJ2-3	NA	TRBV7-9	few	CASSAQGMGGGHTDTQYF	TGTGCCAGCAGCGCTCAAGGGATGGGGGGAGGACACACAGATACGCAGTATTTT
TRBJ1-2	TRBD1	TRBV28	NA	CASSLERDRGRRYGYTF	TGTGCCAGCAGTTTGGAACGGGACAGGGGGCGCCGCTATGGCTACACCTTC
TRBJ2-7	NA	TRBV5-6	NA	CASSLEGLLSYEQYF	TGTGCCAGCAGCTTGGAGGGACTCCTCTCCTACGAGCAGTACTTC
TRBJ2-5	NA	TRBV27	NA	CASSPYQETQYF	TGTGCCAGCAGTCCGTACCAAGAGACCCAGTACTTC
TRBJ2-1	TRBD2	TRBV2	NA	CASSVSREVYNEQFF	TGTGCCAGCAGTGTCTCGCGGGAGGTCTACAATGAGCAGTTCTTC
TRBJ2-3	TRBD1	TRBV11-2	NA	CASSLPHRGGRTDTQYF	TGTGCCAGCAGCTTACCCCATAGAGGGGGCCGCACAGATACGCAGTATTTT
TRBJ1-2	NA	TRBV6-6	NA	CASSPPGQQSYGYTF	TGTGCCAGCAGTCCGCCGGGACAACAGAGCTATGGCTACACCTTC
TRBJ1-2	TRBD1	TRBV6-6	few	CASSSLQGRYYGYTF	TGTGCCAGCAGTTCCTTACAGGGGAGATACTATGGCTACACCTTC
TRBJ2-7	NA	TRBV7-2	once	CASSLVPGDYEQYF	TGTGCCAGCAGCTTAGTTCCGGGAGACTACGAGCAGTACTTC
TRBJ2-6	TRBD1	TRBV4-3	NA	CASSQTGESGANVLTF	TGCGCCAGCAGCCAAACAGGGGAATCCGGGGCCAACGTCCTGACTTTC